Below, one TCR beta chain is given with its context. As yet, its antigen is unknown. Germline CDR1 is LGHNA and CDR2 is YSLEER. The V end was cut by 0 bases, the J end by 10 bases, with 7 bases between. The CDR3 runs 12 residues. This sample stems from a study of cytomegalovirus exposure and HLA in healthy donors. Study-wide findings and caveats: A later analysis showed TCR association rates differing by HLA locus, peaking at DRB1 and lowest at HLA-C. A later analysis found most CMV-associated TCR beta chains apparently HLA-restricted.

This PCR relied on a set of 60 Vbeta primers and 13 Jbeta primers. Generated by immunoSEQ multiplex PCR, the TCRdb table keeps only in-frame clones and is missing some. The table has 130,000 or so clones, around 74% seen once. This sequence joins TRBV4-3 and TRBJ2-4, with D perhaps matching TRBD2 (6 bases). The TCR was taken from a male donor in good health and CMV-seronegative. The source material was PBMCs. The CDR3 sequence: CASSQDGLIQYF. The CDR3 coding sequence is TGCGCCAGCAGCCAAGATGGACTAATTCAGTACTTC.